This is a list of T cell receptor beta chains from one sample in a study of T cell responses to AZD1222 COVID-19 vaccine. The protocol was immunoSEQ multiplex PCR, while the TCRdb copy is restricted to in-frame clones and leaves out a portion. Of 100,000 to 130,000 clones in the sample, roughly 87% were seen once. Sequencing was performed on peripheral blood, taken on day 0 of AZD1222 vaccination. These receptors originate from an adult in good health. Both conserved end residues are part of each CDR3. D genes are given only for firm matches. A row's size may be missing; if present it is once, few, many or a size class.

j_call v_call clone_size d_call cdr3_nt cdr3_aa
TRBJ1-1 TRBV7-9 . . TGTGCCAGCAGCTTATGGCCCCCGGACGGAGCTGAAGCTTTCTTT CASSLWPPDGAEAFF
TRBJ2-7 TRBV28 . . TGTGCCAGCAGGGAAGACTACGAGCAGTACTTC CASREDYEQYF
TRBJ1-2 TRBV7-8 . TRBD1 TGTGCCAGCAGCCAACAAGGGACAGCTAACTATGGCTACACCTTC CASSQQGTANYGYTF
TRBJ1-3 TRBV6-5 . TRBD1 TGTGCCAGCAGTTCGACAGGGAGGTCTGGAAACACCATATATTTT CASSSTGRSGNTIYF
TRBJ2-1 TRBV4-3 . TRBD2 TGCGCCAGCAGCCCAGTAGCGGGAGGGCCGTTGGATGAGCAGTTCTTC CASSPVAGGPLDEQFF
TRBJ2-7 TRBV7-2 . . TGTGCCAGCAGCTTCCAGGGGAGCTCCTACGAGCAGTACTTC CASSFQGSSYEQYF
TRBJ1-2 TRBV7-2 . . TGTGCCAGCAGCTTGGTGTCCAGAGACACGGAAGGCTACACCTTC CASSLVSRDTEGYTF
TRBJ1-5 TRBV18 . TRBD1 TGTGCCAGCTCGCCATTCACAGGGGTGAATCAGCCCCAGCATTTT CASSPFTGVNQPQHF
TRBJ1-1 TRBV19 . . TGTGCCAGTATCAGACAGAAGAACACTGAAGCTTTCTTT CASIRQKNTEAFF
TRBJ2-3 TRBV18 . TRBD2 TGTGCCAGCTCACCACGGGCTAGCGGGCCTCTCTACACAGATACGCAGTATTTT CASSPRASGPLYTDTQYF
TRBJ1-1 TRBV28 . TRBD1 TGTGCCAGCAGTCCTCCGACAGGGTTTAGGATGAACACTGAAGCTTTCTTT CASSPPTGFRMNTEAFF
TRBJ2-5 TRBV27 . TRBD2 TGTGCCAGCAGACCTACTAGCGGAGGAGAGACCCAGTACTTC CASRPTSGGETQYF
TRBJ1-5 TRBV29-1 . TRBD1 TGCAGCGTAGGACAGGGAAATCAGCCCCAGCATTTT CSVGQGNQPQHF
TRBJ1-2 TRBV4-1 . TRBD1 TGCGCCAGCAGCCAAGAGGAGGGGACAGATGGCTACACCTTC CASSQEEGTDGYTF
TRBJ1-5 TRBV5-8 . TRBD1 TGTGCCAGCAGCGGGACAGGGGATCAGCCCCAGCATTTT CASSGTGDQPQHF
TRBJ2-1 TRBV11-3 . . TGTGCCAGCAGCTTCGAGGACAGCTCCAATGAGCAGTTCTTC CASSFEDSSNEQFF
TRBJ2-7 TRBV25-1 . . TGTGCCAGCGCCGGGACCCGTAAGGGGGAGCAGTACTTC CASAGTRKGEQYF
TRBJ1-4 TRBV29-1 . . TGCAGCGCCGGAGGGGCAACTAATGAAAAACTGTTTTTT CSAGGATNEKLFF
TRBJ1-4 TRBV4-1 once TRBD1 TGCGCCAGCAGCCAAGATGGGGGACAGGGAACTTTACGCGAAAAACTGTTTTTT CASSQDGGQGTLREKLFF
TRBJ1-1 TRBV6-5 . . TGTGCCAGCGTGGGGGACTACACTGAAGCTTTCTTT CASVGDYTEAFF
TRBJ2-5 TRBV5-4 . . TGTGCCAGCAGCACGGCGGGGGCCTGGGAGACCCAGTACTTC CASSTAGAWETQYF
TRBJ2-7 TRBV24-1 once TRBD1 TGTGCCACCAGTGATTCACAGGGGTACGAGCAGTACTTC CATSDSQGYEQYF
TRBJ2-1 TRBV19 . TRBD2 TGTGCCAGTAGTTTCTGGACTAGCGGGGCCGATGAGCAGTTCTTC CASSFWTSGADEQFF
TRBJ1-3 TRBV9 . . TGTGCCAGCAGCGCCCCGTTGGGGATTGGAAACACCATATATTTT CASSAPLGIGNTIYF
TRBJ2-2 TRBV24-1 . TRBD1 TGTGCCACCAGGGAACAGGGGTCCGCCGGGGAGCTGTTTTTT CATREQGSAGELFF
TRBJ2-3 TRBV13 once TRBD2 TGTGCCAGCAGCTCGAGCGGGGGGGCCTCAGATACGCAGTATTTT CASSSSGGASDTQYF
TRBJ1-1 TRBV24-1 . . TGTGCCACCAGTGATTCCGCTGAAGCTTTCTTT CATSDSAEAFF
TRBJ2-6 TRBV19 . . TGTGCCAGTAGTTCATCGGGCCTCTCTGGGGCCAACGTCCTGACTTTC CASSSSGLSGANVLTF
TRBJ2-3 TRBV6-5 . . TGTGCCAGCAGCACATCTCTCCCCACAGATACGCAGTATTTT CASSTSLPTDTQYF
TRBJ2-7 TRBV3-1/TRBV3-2 . . TGTGCCAGCAGCCAAGCAGGGGAAGGCTACGAGCAGTACTTC CASSQAGEGYEQYF
TRBJ1-2 TRBV2 . TRBD1 TGTGCCAGCGCCGGGACAGGAGGCTATGGCTACACCTTC CASAGTGGYGYTF
TRBJ1-2 TRBV7-2 . . TGTGCCAGCAGCTTAGCGCAGGGCACGGATGGCTACACCTTC CASSLAQGTDGYTF
TRBJ2-7 TRBV20-1 . . TGCAGTGCTAGTGACGCGGGTCTGGGAATCTACGAGCAGTACTTC CSASDAGLGIYEQYF
TRBJ1-6 TRBV7-2 . TRBD1 TGTGCCAGCAGCTTCACCGGGACAGGGGCGAATTCACCCCTCCACTTT CASSFTGTGANSPLHF
TRBJ2-1 TRBV4-3 once . TGCGCCAGCAGCCAATCCACGGGACTCCGCTACAATGAGCAGTTCTTC CASSQSTGLRYNEQFF
TRBJ1-5 TRBV19 few TRBD1 TGTGCCAGTAGTCCGCGGGACAGCGACTATAGCAATCAGCCCCAGCATTTT CASSPRDSDYSNQPQHF
TRBJ2-5 TRBV7-2 . . TGTGCCAGCAGCTCCGGGACGGGGGAAGAGACCCAGTACTTC CASSSGTGEETQYF
TRBJ1-1 TRBV28 . . TGTGCCAGCAGTTGGGCGAGAAACACTGAAGCTTTCTTT CASSWARNTEAFF
TRBJ2-1 TRBV6-5 . . TGTGCCAGCAGGGCCCCCGAGGTCCCAGGGAATGAGCAGTTCTTC CASRAPEVPGNEQFF
TRBJ2-1 TRBV19 . . TGTGCCAGTAGTATAGTAGTGGAAGGGTATCTTGACGATGAGCAGTTCTTC CASSIVVEGYLDDEQFF
TRBJ2-2 TRBV4-3 . . TGCGCCAGCAGCCAAGTTCGAATCACCGGGGAGCTGTTTTTT CASSQVRITGELFF
TRBJ1-1 TRBV19 . . TGTGCCAGTAGTATGACAGAGGGGACTGAAGCTTTCTTT CASSMTEGTEAFF